A single sample is the source of the 18 T cell receptor beta chains below, sequenced in a study of T-cell memory formation after mild COVID-19. TCRdb called the 5' RACE reads again in MiXCR, with one record for every CDR3 protein. This repertoire shows around 470,000 distinct CDR3 sequences, 20% found once; its top ten account for more than 8%. The source material was PBMCs or a T cell subset sorted from them (not recorded which). Every receptor here comes from an adult woman who had mild COVID-19 (a few samples of this study predate the infection). Cell type and time point are not known.

The CDR3 DNA reads as TGTGCCATCAGTGAGTCGAAGTTAGGGGGTGGGAACCTTGACTTCTCCTACAATGAGCAGTTCTTC. Amino acid sequence: CAISESKLGGGNLDFSYNEQFF. This sequence joins TRBV10-3 and TRBJ2-1, with TRBD1 as a possible D gene (6 bases). Trimming stripped 0 bases from V and 0 bases from J, with 27 bases between. Germline lookup yields CDR1 ENHRY and CDR2 SYGVKD. The length of the CDR3 is 22 residues.

V usage is TRBV20-1 and J usage is TRBJ2-7; 12 positions match TRBD2. Germline V gives CDR1 DFQATT, CDR2 SNEGSKA (reference sequence). CDR3 length: 16 amino acids. After removal of 3 bases from V and 7 bases from J, the junction contained 13 bases not matched to a gene. This CDR3 is CSASWLAGGPLVEQYF. CDR3 bases: TGCAGTGCTAGTTGGCTAGCGGGAGGGCCCCTAGTAGAGCAGTACTTC.

This clonotype has just a few counts. V gene TRBV5-1 combines with J gene TRBJ2-5; D gene uncertain. CDR3 length equals 12 residues. CDR1 SGHRS and CDR2 YFSETQ come from the germline V gene. Trimming removed 2 bases from V and 1 base from J, with 3 bases in between. The CDR3: CASSFPQETQYF. The DNA for the CDR3 is TGCGCCAGCAGCTTCCCCCAAGAGACCCAGTACTTC.

This clonotype was observed many times. The chain recombines TRBV20-1 with TRBJ1-5; TRBD1 matches at 9 bases. CDR1 is DFQATT, CDR2 SNEGSKA, per germline (reference sequence). The CDR3 is made up of 22 amino acids. J lost 0 bases, V lost 0 bases, and 21 bases had no gene match. The CDR3 nucleotides read TGCAGTGCTAGAGATGACCGGGACAGGGAAAGGGGTATTGGATATAGCAATCAGCCCCAGCATTTT. It translates to CSARDDRDRERGIGYSNQPQHF.

This sequence joins TRBV11-3 and TRBJ2-1; D not resolved. CDR1 SGHNT and CDR2 YENEEA come from the germline V gene. Trimming cost V 4 bases and J 9 bases, with 13 bases left between them. The CDR3 spans 13 residues. CDR3 nucleotides: TGTGCCAGCAGCTCCCGGTTAACCACTGAGCAGTTCTTC. Translated, it gives CASSSRLTTEQFF. The full variable domain, rest sourced from reference TRBV11-3 and TRBJ2-1, is EAGVVQSPRYKIIEKKQPVAFWCNPISGHNTLYWYLQNLGQGPELLIRYENEEAVDDSQLPKDRFSAERLKGVDSTLKIQPAELGDSAVYLCASSSRLTTEQFFGPGTRLTVL.

This clonotype was counted a few times. CDR3: CASGVSSSYEQYF. The CDR3 nucleotides are TGTGCCAGCGGAGTCAGCTCGTCCTACGAGCAGTACTTC. This chain uses TRBV7-9 with TRBJ2-7; no clear D gene. The CDR3 is 13 residues long. The ends were cut back, 8 bases at V and 1 base at J, with 12 bases in the middle. Germline-derived CDR1 and CDR2 are SEHNR and FQNEAQ (reference sequence).

This chain links TRBV10-1 with TRBJ2-3; no definite D call. This CDR3 has 11 residues. The germline V gene has CDR1 WNHNN and CDR2 SYGVQD (reference sequence). Trimming removed 4 bases from V and 8 bases from J, with 7 bases in between. The CDR3 loop reads CASSGIGTQYF. The CDR3 nucleotides are TGCGCCAGCAGTGGAATTGGTACGCAGTATTTT.

Turning to this clonotype: It may be a read error: a sequence one base away is much more abundant. The CDR3 loop is CDSSPSGSFNTGELFF. In nucleotides, the CDR3 is TGCGACAGCAGCCCCAGCGGGAGTTTCAACACCGGGGAGCTGTTTTTT. The chain recombines TRBV5-1 with TRBJ2-2; 8 nucleotides match TRBD2. The CDR3 totals 16 residues. The germline V gene has CDR1 SGHRS and CDR2 YFSETQ.

This clonotype turned up a few times. The rearrangement links TRBV30 to TRBJ2-3, with D possibly being TRBD1 or TRBD2 (5 bases each). The CDR3 runs 12 residues. V was clipped by 3 bases and J by 9 bases, with 13 bases between them. CDR1 and CDR2 (germline): GTSNPN, SVGIG (reference sequence). CDR3 sequence: CAWSPRDPTQYF. DNA for the CDR3: TGTGCCTGGAGCCCCCGGGACCCCACGCAGTATTTT.

The rearrangement links TRBV7-9 to TRBJ1-2, with TRBD1 identical over 7 bases. With V trimmed by 5 bases and J by 3 bases, 6 bases remained unmatched. The CDR3 covers 14 residues. Germline CDR1 SEHNR, CDR2 FQNEAQ (reference sequence). CDR3 protein: CASSPQGPYYGYTF. In DNA form, the CDR3 reads TGTGCCAGCAGCCCACAGGGGCCGTACTATGGCTACACCTTC.

The V gene is TRBV2, the J gene TRBJ2-7; either TRBD1 or TRBD2 may supply D (6 bases each). CDR3 length: 15 residues. Per germline, CDR1 SNHLY and CDR2 FYNNEI. V lost 1 base, J lost 3 bases, and 13 bases lay in between. The CDR3: CASSEGGGGNYEQYF. CDR3 coding DNA: TGTGCCAGCAGTGAAGGCGGAGGGGGAAACTACGAGCAGTACTTC.

Only a few counts were recorded for this clonotype. This chain uses TRBV19 with TRBJ1-5; D is perhaps TRBD1 (5 bases). V was clipped by 10 bases and J by 0 bases, with 22 bases between them. This CDR3 has 17 residues. Germline loops: CDR1 LNHDA, CDR2 SQIVND (reference sequence). CDR3 in amino acids: CATYKTERVYSNQPQHF. CDR3 DNA sequence: TGTGCCACCTACAAGACAGAGAGAGTTTATAGCAATCAGCCCCAGCATTTT.

This clonotype was found a few times. This sequence joins TRBV5-6 and TRBJ2-1, with TRBD2 as a possible D gene (5 bases). V lost 0 bases to trimming and J lost 4 bases, with 8 bases between them. CDR3 length equals 14 residues. The germline CDR1 and CDR2 sequences are SGHDT and YYEEEE. CDR3 coding DNA: TGTGCCAGCAGCTTGGTCGGGGAGTACAATGAGCAGTTCTTC. Its translation is CASSLVGEYNEQFF.

V gene TRBV20-1 combines with J gene TRBJ2-1; 8 nucleotides agree with TRBD2. The trim removed 0 bases at V and 1 base at J, leaving 8 bases unmatched. CDR3 size: 17 residues. CDR1 and CDR2 (germline): DFQATT, SNEGSKA (reference sequence). Here the CDR3 reads CSARDPVAGGSYNEQFF. The CDR3 bases are TGCAGTGCTAGAGATCCGGTGGCGGGGGGATCCTACAATGAGCAGTTCTTC.

The chain joins TRBV4-1 to TRBJ2-7; D is unclear. V shed 4 bases and J shed 6 bases, with 13 bases lying between them. The CDR3 length is 13 residues. Looked up from germline, CDR1 is MGHRA and CDR2 is YSYEKL. Here the CDR3 reads CASSLLLSVEQYF. The CDR3 nucleotides read TGCGCCAGCAGCCTACTGCTGTCGGTCGAGCAGTACTTC.

The chain links TRBV12-3 or TRBV12-4 to TRBJ2-3, with 12 nucleotides matching TRBD2. Unmatched junction bases numbered 4, after V lost 4 bases and J lost 2 bases. The CDR3 sequence is 16 residues long. CDR3 in DNA: TGTGCCAGCAGTTACAGGACTAGCGGGGTCACAGATACGCAGTATTTT. Translation gives CASSYRTSGVTDTQYF.

This clonotype has just a few counts. The chain is built from TRBV20-1 and TRBJ2-5; D is ambiguous. Trimming pared 0 bases from V and 3 bases from J, leaving 17 bases between. The CDR3 is 16 residues long. Germline CDR1 is DFQATT and CDR2 is SNEGSKA (reference sequence). CDR3 loop: CSARDHPPNREETQYF. CDR3 DNA sequence: TGCAGTGCTAGAGATCACCCCCCGAATCGGGAAGAGACCCAGTACTTC.

V gene TRBV7-6 combines with J gene TRBJ2-7; D is possibly TRBD1 (6 bases). CDR1 and CDR2 from the germline V gene are SGHVS and FNYEAQ. The CDR3 totals 13 residues. V lost 1 base, J lost 5 bases, and 9 bases lay in between. The CDR3 here is CASSLVAGDEQYF. The DNA for the CDR3 is TGTGCCAGCAGCTTAGTTGCAGGGGACGAGCAGTACTTC.